This T cell receptor beta chain was sequenced in a study of T-cell reconstitution after alpha-beta-depleted transplantation in children. Unique molecular identifiers were incorporated during preparation of the TCRbeta library. One entry per CDR3 protein results from TCRdb running MiXCR on the PCR reads. The data show 190,000 or so distinct CDR3 sequences, over 5.5% seen once. In this sample, this clonotype turned up many times. V lost 4 bases, J lost 0 bases, and 4 bases stayed unmatched. CDR1 is MNHNS, CDR2 SASEGT, per germline. The length of the CDR3 is 18 residues. This chain joins TRBV6-1 and TRBJ2-2; 14 bases fit TRBD2. The sequences come from PBMCs from the stem cell graft donor, collected from the stem cell graft. The source of this sequence is a human donor who donated a stem cell graft to a child with Wiskott-Aldrich syndrome. The CDR3 sequence is CASSARLAGGTNTGELFF. The CDR3 DNA follows: TGTGCCAGCAGTGCCCGACTAGCGGGGGGGACGAACACCGGGGAGCTGTTTTTT.